Listed below are T cell receptor beta chains from one sample, sequenced in a study of metastatic and nonmetastatic thyroid tumors. TCRdb re-analyzed the PCR reads through MiXCR. The profile shows about 93,000 clones, roughly 13% of them singletons. The source material was blood. Receptor source: a female donor with papillary thyroid cancer or a benign thyroid nodule (not recorded which). Some clones in this sample may be carry-over from other donors' samples. CDR3s leave out the opening cysteine and the closing phenylalanine or tryptophan.

CDR3 protein,V gene,J gene
ASNPPGLAGYNEQF,TRBV12-3/TRBV12-4,TRBJ2-1
ASSEALGFGQETQY,TRBV2,TRBJ2-5
ASSIGQGMGNYGYT,TRBV28,TRBJ1-2
SAREGSGSSVVYEQY,TRBV20-1,TRBJ2-7
ASGEDRARGYT,TRBV2,TRBJ1-2
ASSQGTGGIHEQY,TRBV25-1,TRBJ2-7
ASSLDRGSEQY,TRBV5-1,TRBJ2-7
ASSSGTTRPIQETQY,TRBV6-1,TRBJ2-5
ASSKGTRGLADTLREQF,TRBV2,TRBJ2-1
ASSPLTQVLVTEAF,TRBV9,TRBJ1-1
ASSLVGASSYRQY,TRBV7-8,TRBJ2-7
ASSATGGLNQPQH,TRBV12-3/TRBV12-4,TRBJ1-5
ASSLGSGSTEAF,TRBV11-2,TRBJ1-1
AISSLRGWGYNEQF,TRBV11-2,TRBJ2-1
ASSQDDRAEQF,TRBV3-1,TRBJ2-1
ASSQVGQGIGNYGYT,TRBV14,TRBJ1-2
AIGGLAGFQETQY,TRBV6-1,TRBJ2-5
ASSPGLAGVDTGELF,TRBV6-2/TRBV6-3,TRBJ2-2
ASTGLADSYEQY,TRBV6-2/TRBV6-3,TRBJ2-7
ASSFTRDNEQY,TRBV5-5,TRBJ2-7
SVGGSRDTSTDTQY,TRBV29-1,TRBJ2-3
ASSQDRRGDQETQY,TRBV3-1,TRBJ2-5
ASSRVGEHRGDKNTEAF,TRBV4-1,TRBJ1-1
ASSYSRDRDYEQY,TRBV11-3,TRBJ2-7
ASSSHTAGAGELF,TRBV7-3,TRBJ2-2
RNTGTSGNETQY,TRBV29-1,TRBJ2-5
AFRLKSSPIWGIT,TRBV30,TRBJ1-2
SAIAARPGNTIY,TRBV29-1,TRBJ1-3
SARDSLRGKYNEQF,TRBV20-1,TRBJ2-1
ASSNRGPDTQY,TRBV2,TRBJ2-3
AWSGAGGLF,TRBV30,TRBJ1-4
ASSGASGSADTQY,TRBV2,TRBJ2-3
ASSYYSADTQY,TRBV6-2/TRBV6-3,TRBJ2-3
ASSRGVGVGETQY,TRBV2,TRBJ2-5
ASRWGSTYEQY,TRBV27,TRBJ2-7
ASSDRSGANVLT,TRBV6-4,TRBJ2-6
ASSGGSAGNYGYT,TRBV7-9,TRBJ1-2
ASTGLAEYNEQF,TRBV6-2/TRBV6-3,TRBJ2-1
AWSPDTGRGELF,TRBV30,TRBJ2-2
ASSFGSSGSSEQF,TRBV5-1,TRBJ2-1
ASSLVLRHNNANTGELF,TRBV5-4,TRBJ2-2
ASSLERNNSPLH,TRBV5-4,TRBJ1-6
ASSQHDAEAF,TRBV3-1,TRBJ1-1
ASSLLGLSSYEQY,TRBV7-2,TRBJ2-7
ASSLPPASEQF,TRBV11-3,TRBJ2-1
ASSPPQGGSQY,TRBV18,TRBJ2-3
ASSVALADTQY,TRBV9,TRBJ2-3
ASSLGQSYT,TRBV28,TRBJ1-2
SVRGQDYGYT,TRBV29-1,TRBJ1-2
ASSLGAGVFEQY,TRBV5-8,TRBJ2-7
ASRTYGGSIQY,TRBV6-2/TRBV6-3,TRBJ2-4
ATSSSGTKVHEQY,TRBV28,TRBJ2-7
ASSQGSQNTYGYT,TRBV4-1,TRBJ1-2
ASHSGQGGSNYGYT,TRBV5-1,TRBJ1-2
ASSPPPLPGYNEQF,TRBV18,TRBJ2-1
ASSFYRREAGELF,TRBV13,TRBJ2-2
ASSFFGTGYGYT,TRBV28,TRBJ1-2
ASSATSGSSYEQY,TRBV9,TRBJ2-7
AWTTEGGASYEQY,TRBV30,TRBJ2-7